These T cell receptor beta chains were read from a single sample in a study of cytomegalovirus exposure and HLA in healthy donors. The table came from immunoSEQ multiplex PCR; TCRdb's copy has only in-frame clones and leaves some out. This sample carries under 200,000 clones, about 79% of them seen once, and the ten largest clones take about 2.2%. Source material: PBMCs. Every receptor here comes from a woman aged 45-60 years in good health and CMV-seronegative. Each CDR3 is given with its conserved first and last residue.

j_gene,v_gene,CDR3aa
TRBJ1-5,TRBV19,CASSLGQINQPQHF
TRBJ1-4,TRBV4-1,CAFSRGQGEKLFF
TRBJ1-3,TRBV9,CASSGRTASSGNTIYF
TRBJ2-7,TRBV5-1,CASSYGQGILYEQYF
TRBJ1-5,TRBV2,CASSILRQDNQPQHF
TRBJ2-7,TRBV4-1,CASSQETLAGEQYF
TRBJ1-5,TRBV15,CATSRVPGQGRGQPQHF
TRBJ1-5,TRBV9,CASSTDLAGPQHF
TRBJ1-2,TRBV28,CASTNLGGQHGYTF
TRBJ2-2,TRBV7-2,CASSLKTGNTGELFF
TRBJ2-7,TRBV4-2,CASSQDLEDWVYEQYF
TRBJ1-1,TRBV7-9,CASSLVRAGAFF
TRBJ2-7,TRBV6-1,CASKDELAGGREQYF
TRBJ2-1,TRBV19,CASHLAGGPGSYNEQFF
TRBJ2-5,TRBV5-1,CASSFTLETQYF
TRBJ2-1,TRBV12-5,CASGPGQGSYNEQFF
TRBJ2-7,TRBV9,CASSVGPSGGPLSYEQYF
TRBJ2-3,TRBV7-6,CASSLGTSGSRDTQYF
TRBJ2-7,TRBV5-6,CASTPFAGGLSYEQYF
TRBJ2-7,TRBV28,CASAGRGSGSYEQYF
TRBJ1-2,TRBV11-2,CASTPGGANYGYTF
TRBJ1-2,TRBV27,CASSWHPVRDIGGRRGYTF
TRBJ1-6,TRBV7-2,CASSFSPGSSYNSPLHF
TRBJ2-7,TRBV7-9,CASESVSYEQYF
TRBJ2-7,TRBV4-3,CASSQGRYSYEQYF
TRBJ1-6,TRBV30,CAWSVGRGNSPLHF
TRBJ1-5,TRBV19,CASSTLGAGSPHEPQHF
TRBJ2-1,TRBV6-4,CASSEFGHYNEQFF
TRBJ1-2,TRBV27,CASSFRGAHGYTF
TRBJ2-3,TRBV7-9,CASSLGLAGDTQYF
TRBJ2-1,TRBV7-9,CASSLPWGQGKDEQFF
TRBJ2-3,TRBV14,CASSQVMGTGASTDTQYF
TRBJ2-1,TRBV28,CASSLGTSIEQFF
TRBJ2-1,TRBV7-9,CASILGGVLYNEQFF
TRBJ2-7,TRBV20-1,CSAKSYEQYF
TRBJ1-5,TRBV11-1,CASSLDRGEGQSQHF
TRBJ2-3,TRBV15,CATSINSGDTQYF
TRBJ1-1,TRBV27,CASSLQTMNTEAFF
TRBJ2-3,TRBV4-3,CASSQDRTGVQDTQYF
TRBJ2-7,TRBV29-1,CSVPGLNEQYF
TRBJ1-2,TRBV6-6,CASSYSWQGWGYTF
TRBJ1-5,TRBV30,CAWRAAGGGYQPQHF
TRBJ2-5,TRBV6-4,CASAASAGKGETQYF
TRBJ1-2,TRBV28,CASGRPPGQGWTYGYTF
TRBJ2-3,TRBV28,CASSTGTSGGVDTQYF
TRBJ2-2,TRBV5-1,CASSLTGTGELFF
TRBJ1-2,TRBV29-1,CSVEALRTGSFGGYTF
TRBJ2-1,TRBV29-1,CSVGTGTSGAYNEQFF
TRBJ2-7,TRBV18,CASSPTGQYEQYF
TRBJ2-7,TRBV28,CASSPSGAPYEQYF
TRBJ1-2,TRBV27,CASSSDRGRGYGYTF
TRBJ2-1,TRBV7-2,CASSRLAGEQFF
TRBJ1-2,TRBV4-3,CASSRSTQENYGYTF
TRBJ2-5,TRBV5-1,CASSLGQVVGYQETQYF
TRBJ2-1,TRBV7-9,CSSSSSTGGYNEQFF
TRBJ1-1,TRBV28,CASSPTGPTEAFF
TRBJ2-7,TRBV2,CASSDPSSYEQYF
TRBJ2-1,TRBV6-6,CASSYPTEQQFF
TRBJ2-2,TRBV6-4,CASSESGSGGGELFF
TRBJ1-3,TRBV7-9,CASSRGESGSTIYF